The 21 T cell receptor beta chains presented below share a single source sample, sequenced in a study of neurological immune-mediated disorders. A single record per CDR3 protein comes from TCRdb applying MiXCR to the 5' RACE reads. The table records about 46,000 distinct CDR3 sequences, less than 5% of them present only once. Sequences were obtained from PBMCs. The receptors originated from a woman aged 55-70 years with multiple sclerosis.

This clonotype was counted many times. The chain uses TRBV9 and TRBJ2-1; no clear D. CDR1 is SGDLS, CDR2 YYNGEE, per germline. With 0 bases removed from V and 7 bases from J, the gap between germline ends came to 14 bases. CDR3 size: 15 residues. CDR3 amino acids: CASSVDPLFPNEQFF. The CDR3 DNA follows: TGTGCCAGCAGCGTAGACCCTCTATTCCCTAATGAGCAGTTCTTC.

This clonotype was picked up many times. The chain employs TRBV7-2 and TRBJ2-1; 9 bases line up with TRBD2. In germline, CDR1 is SGHTA, CDR2 FQGNSA. Trimming at V came to 5 bases and at J to 6 bases, leaving 8 bases not matched to a gene. The CDR3 covers 15 residues. Here the CDR3 DNA reads TGTGCCAGCAGCGTGGGGATAGCGGGAGTCAATGAGCAGTTCTTC. Its protein is CASSVGIAGVNEQFF. Supplemented by reference TRBV7-2 and TRBJ2-1, the full variable domain reads GAGVSQSPSNKVTEKGKDVELRCDPISGHTALYWYRQSLGQGLEFLIYFQGNSAPDKSGLPSDRFSAERTGGSVSTLTIQRTQQEDSAVYLCASSVGIAGVNEQFFGPGTRLTVL.

This clonotype was seen at least ten times. The chain employs TRBV4-3 and TRBJ1-1, with 8 bases identical to TRBD1. CDR3 size: 14 residues. Germline CDR1 reads LGHNA; CDR2 reads YSLEER. V lost 4 bases and J lost 5; bases outside the gene matches: 6. The CDR3 DNA sequence: TGCGCCAGCAGCCTAGGGACAGGAGAAACTGAAGCTTTCTTT. It yields the protein CASSLGTGETEAFF.

This clonotype was seen repeatedly, ten times or more. The chain is built from TRBV10-3 and TRBJ1-1, with 7 bases aligning to TRBD1. The CDR3 is 14 amino acids. Germline loops: CDR1 ENHRY, CDR2 SYGVKD. Trimming removed 5 bases from V and 3 bases from J; junction bases left unmatched: 6. The CDR3 reads CAISQGQGDTEAFF. CDR3 in DNA: TGTGCCATCAGTCAGGGGCAGGGGGACACTGAAGCTTTCTTT.

For this clonotype: In this CDR3 the conserved last residue, phenylalanine or tryptophan, is missing, so a read error is likely. The chain uses TRBV12-3 or TRBV12-4 and TRBJ2-4; 8 bases are a match to TRBD2. There are 13 residues in the CDR3. V dropped 6 bases and J dropped 12; count of bases not matched to a gene: 10. CDR3 sequence: CASRGVGGRPQYN. CDR3 sequence (DNA): TGTGCCAGCAGGGGGGTAGGCGGGAGGCCTCAGTACAAC.

This clonotype has just a few counts. V is TRBV18 and J is TRBJ2-5; TRBD2 agrees at 7 bases. Germline CDR1 is KGHSH and CDR2 is LQKENI. The junction had 6 bases not matched to a gene; V was cut back by 6 bases and J by 2 bases. The CDR3 has 14 residues. CDR3 sequence (DNA): TGTGCCAGCTCCCTAGGGGACTATCAAGAGACCCAGTACTTC. It codes for CASSLGDYQETQYF.

This clonotype was counted many times. V is TRBV18 and J is TRBJ1-1; 8 nucleotides match TRBD1. V lost 3 bases and J lost 4; bases outside the gene matches: 1. CDR1 and CDR2 from the germline V gene are KGHSH and LQKENI. The CDR3 is 13 residues long. CDR3 nucleotide sequence: TGTGCCAGCTCACCCGGGACAGGCACTGAAGCTTTCTTT. This gives the protein CASSPGTGTEAFF.

This chain links TRBV10-3 with TRBJ1-4; 8 bases line up with TRBD1. V shed 2 bases and J 8 bases; nucleotides not matched to a gene: 10. The CDR3 length is 16 residues. Germline-derived CDR1 and CDR2 are ENHRY and SYGVKD. CDR3 in amino acids: CAISETNRGKGEKLFF. DNA of the CDR3: TGTGCCATCAGTGAGACCAACAGGGGGAAGGGGGAAAAACTGTTTTTT.

The rearrangement links TRBV20-1 to TRBJ2-1, with 7 bases aligning to TRBD1. J lost 2 bases, V lost 3 bases, and 7 bases had no gene match. The CDR3 covers 15 residues. In germline, CDR1 is DFQATT, CDR2 SNEGSKA (reference sequence). The CDR3 DNA reads TGCAGTGCTAGGGATGGGACAGCCACCTACAATGAGCAGTTCTTC. Its protein product is CSARDGTATYNEQFF.

This clonotype turned up a few times. The chain is built from TRBV7-6 and TRBJ2-1; no clear D gene. The germline V and J ends were trimmed by 0 bases and 4 bases, with 1 base remaining between them. CDR1 SGHVS and CDR2 FNYEAQ come from the germline V gene. There are 12 residues in the CDR3. CDR3 loop: CASSLAYNEQFF. CDR3 DNA: TGTGCCAGCAGCTTAGCGTACAATGAGCAGTTCTTC.

The sample holds a few counts of this clonotype. The CDR3 protein is CASSPAKETQYF. CDR3 DNA: TGTGCCAGCAGCCCAGCGAAAGAGACCCAGTACTTC. The genes are TRBV7-2 and TRBJ2-5; no reliable D call. Trimming removed 5 bases from V and 3 bases from J, with 7 bases in between. CDR1 SGHTA and CDR2 FQGNSA come from the germline V gene. This CDR3 comprises 12 residues.

This clonotype turned up a few times. With a much larger clone just one base away, this may be a read error. The conserved phenylalanine or tryptophan is not found at the CDR3 terminus, so this likely reflects a read error. This chain links TRBV29-1 with TRBJ1-2; 9 bases agree with TRBD1. V lost 3 bases, J lost 3 bases, and 5 bases stayed unmatched. The CDR3 loop spans 14 amino acids. Germline assignment: CDR1 SQVTM and CDR2 ANQGSEA. In nucleotides, the CDR3 is TGCAGCGTTGAGGGGACAGGGCTGTACTATGGCTACACCATC. It specifies CSVEGTGLYYGYTI.

The chain recombines TRBV7-2 with TRBJ2-3, with D possibly TRBD1 on 5 matching bases. CDR1 and CDR2 (germline): SGHTA, FQGNSA. CDR3 size: 16 residues. V lost 1 base and J lost 0, with 11 bases in between. The CDR3, as DNA: TGTGCCAGCAGCTTAGGGGTGGGGCCTAGCACAGATACGCAGTATTTT. Protein: CASSLGVGPSTDTQYF.

This clonotype came up many times. The chain has TRBV6-6 and TRBJ2-6, with TRBD1 identical over 7 bases. CDR1 and CDR2 (germline): MNHNY, SVGAGI (reference sequence). Trimming at V came to 2 bases and at J to 1 base, leaving 8 bases not matched to a gene. This CDR3 is 18 amino acids long. CDR3 nucleotide sequence: TGTGCCAGCAGTTACACAGGGGTAGATGTTTCTGGGGCCAACGTCCTGACTTTC. Translating it yields CASSYTGVDVSGANVLTF.

This clonotype was seen more than once but under ten times. In nucleotides, the CDR3 is TGTGCCAGCAGCCTTTCGCCGATCGCAGGGTTCAATCAGCCCCAGCATTTT. Translation gives CASSLSPIAGFNQPQHF. V and J are TRBV12-3 or TRBV12-4 and TRBJ1-5, with D maybe TRBD1 (5 bases). CDR3 length: 17 amino acids. Trimming took 6 bases from V and 3 from J, leaving 21 bases between them.

There are many counts of this clonotype. V gene TRBV9 combines with J gene TRBJ2-6, with D possibly matching TRBD2 (5 bases). V gave up 4 bases and J gave up 0 bases, with 20 bases separating them. CDR3 length: 19 amino acids. The germline gives CDR1 SGDLS, CDR2 YYNGEE. In DNA form, the CDR3 reads TGTGCCAGCAGCCCAACAAGCCGGGATGTTCCCTCTGGGGCCAACGTCCTGACTTTC. Translating gives CASSPTSRDVPSGANVLTF.

This clonotype was seen many times. The chain links TRBV5-1 to TRBJ2-2, with TRBD1 matching over 8 bases. Trimming removed 2 bases from V and 7 bases from J; junction bases left unmatched: 4. Germline loops: CDR1 SGHRS, CDR2 YFSETQ. This CDR3 is 14 amino acids long. The CDR3 region has the DNA TGCGCCAGCAGCTTCGGCGGGACAGGCGGGGAGCTGTTTTTT. Its protein is CASSFGGTGGELFF.

This clonotype was seen a few times. The chain employs TRBV20-1 and TRBJ2-5, with D perhaps TRBD1 (6 bases). CDR3 length equals 13 residues. CDR1 and CDR2 from the germline V gene are DFQATT and SNEGSKA (reference sequence). Deletions cut 6 bases from V and 4 bases from J, with 15 bases between. The CDR3 reads CSAEGQIRETQYF. The CDR3 DNA reads TGCAGTGCGGAAGGACAGATCCGAGAGACCCAGTACTTC.

This clonotype was observed at least ten times. CDR3: CASSRGGGLSYEQYF. Written as DNA, the CDR3 is TGCGCCAGCAGCCGGGGCGGGGGGCTGTCCTACGAGCAGTACTTC. The V gene is TRBV4-1, the J gene TRBJ2-7; 8 nucleotides align to TRBD2. J lost 1 base, V lost 4 bases, and 6 bases had no gene match. The CDR3 consists of 15 residues. Germline CDR1 reads MGHRA; CDR2 reads YSYEKL.

This clonotype came up many times. The CDR3 sequence: CASSLAGGSQETQYF. The CDR3 coding sequence is TGCGCCAGCAGCTTGGCGGGGGGCTCTCAAGAGACCCAGTACTTC. V gene TRBV5-1 combines with J gene TRBJ2-5; D might be TRBD2 (7 bases). Germline CDR1 is SGHRS and CDR2 is YFSETQ. V was clipped by 0 bases and J by 2 bases, with 11 bases between them. The CDR3 runs 15 residues.

At least ten counts were recorded for this clonotype. The CDR3 DNA is TGTGCCAGCAGTCGACAGGGGACCTACGGCGGGGAGCTGTTTTTT. It yields the protein CASSRQGTYGGELFF. This sequence joins TRBV12-3 or TRBV12-4 and TRBJ2-2; TRBD1 agrees at 8 bases. V shed 5 bases and J 7 bases; nucleotides not matched to a gene: 9. This CDR3 comprises 15 residues.